The present T cell receptor (beta chain) was sequenced within a study of cytomegalovirus exposure and HLA in healthy donors. Overall study findings and caveats: The records held CMV serostatus as the only immune exposure information. Overall, some 160 TCR beta chains were annotated as cytomegalovirus-associated.

The CDR3 has 18 residues. In germline, CDR1 is PRHDT, CDR2 FYEKMQ (reference sequence). J was trimmed by 6 bases and V by 0 bases; bases with no gene match: 12. This clone was seen only a few times. Its cognate antigen is unknown. PCR employed 60 Vbeta and 13 Jbeta primers. Generated by immunoSEQ multiplex PCR, the TCRdb table keeps only in-frame clones and is missing some. The sample shows roughly 150,000 clones, roughly four fifths of them seen only once. The chain carries TRBV13 and TRBJ2-2, with TRBD2 matching 8 bases. The sample was PBMCs. The receptor was derived from a woman aged 18-35 years in good health and CMV-seronegative. The CDR3 reads CASSLGHHLGLVPGELFF. The CDR3 DNA is TGTGCCAGCAGCTTAGGGCATCACTTGGGACTAGTTCCCGGGGAGCTGTTTTTT.